The rows below give T cell receptor beta chains drawn from one sample of a study of blood T cells in healthy people across ages. One entry per CDR3 protein, called by TCRdb with MiXCR from the 5' RACE reads. The sample lists 350,000 to 450,000 distinct CDR3 sequences, over 45% seen once, with under 60% in the top ten. Sequenced material: blood. The receptors originated from a man aged 55 to 69 in good health. CDR3s include the opening cysteine and the closing phenylalanine or tryptophan. D genes are given only for firm matches. Clone size appears in some rows only: once, few, many, or a class for an expanded clone.

D gene	clone size	J gene	V gene	CDR3 protein	CDR3 DNA
.	.	TRBJ2-6	TRBV27	CASSFGTALGANVLTF	TGTGCCAGCAGTTTCGGGACGGCGTTAGGGGCCAACGTCCTGACTTTC
.	once	TRBJ2-7	TRBV28	CASSGGVGNYEQYF	TGTGCCAGCAGCGGTGGGGTCGGGAACTACGAGCAGTACTTC
.	.	TRBJ2-4	TRBV12-3/TRBV12-4	CASTPGNIQYF	TGTGCCAGCACCCCCGGCAACATTCAGTACTTC
.	few	TRBJ2-1	TRBV11-2	CASSSGPDSYNEQFF	TGTGCCAGCAGCTCCGGGCCGGACTCCTACAATGAGCAGTTCTTC
TRBD1	many	TRBJ1-2	TRBV11-2	CASSPDRGYTF	TGTGCCAGCAGCCCGGACAGGGGCTACACCTTC
TRBD2	.	TRBJ2-1	TRBV6-1	CASELASGGRNEQFF	TGTGCCAGCGAACTAGCGTCCGGGGGTCGCAATGAGCAGTTCTTC
TRBD2	few	TRBJ2-3	TRBV10-3	CASRAGEGPDTQYF	TGTGCCTCGAGAGCGGGGGAGGGTCCAGATACGCAGTATTTT
.	.	TRBJ2-7	TRBV20-1	CSATAAREQYF	TGCAGTGCCACAGCAGCCCGCGAGCAGTACTTC
TRBD1	.	TRBJ1-2	TRBV5-1	CASSLESGTGGAYGYTF	TGCGCCAGCAGCTTGGAGTCCGGGACAGGGGGCGCATATGGCTACACCTTC
.	.	TRBJ2-5	TRBV15	CATSRDQAAETQYF	TGTGCCACCAGCAGAGATCAGGCAGCAGAGACCCAGTACTTC
.	many	TRBJ2-5	TRBV29-1	CSFPRGETQYF	TGCAGCTTTCCCCGGGGGGAGACCCAGTACTTC
TRBD1	once	TRBJ2-7	TRBV6-5	CASTRGTGENEQYF	TGTGCCAGCACGCGGGGGACAGGGGAGAACGAGCAGTACTTC
.	many	TRBJ1-4	TRBV27	CASSFGQKNEKLFF	TGTGCCAGCAGTTTCGGACAGAAAAATGAAAAACTGTTTTTT
TRBD2	.	TRBJ2-7	TRBV7-9	CASSRGLADYEQYF	TGTGCCAGCAGCCGGGGACTAGCAGACTACGAGCAGTACTTC